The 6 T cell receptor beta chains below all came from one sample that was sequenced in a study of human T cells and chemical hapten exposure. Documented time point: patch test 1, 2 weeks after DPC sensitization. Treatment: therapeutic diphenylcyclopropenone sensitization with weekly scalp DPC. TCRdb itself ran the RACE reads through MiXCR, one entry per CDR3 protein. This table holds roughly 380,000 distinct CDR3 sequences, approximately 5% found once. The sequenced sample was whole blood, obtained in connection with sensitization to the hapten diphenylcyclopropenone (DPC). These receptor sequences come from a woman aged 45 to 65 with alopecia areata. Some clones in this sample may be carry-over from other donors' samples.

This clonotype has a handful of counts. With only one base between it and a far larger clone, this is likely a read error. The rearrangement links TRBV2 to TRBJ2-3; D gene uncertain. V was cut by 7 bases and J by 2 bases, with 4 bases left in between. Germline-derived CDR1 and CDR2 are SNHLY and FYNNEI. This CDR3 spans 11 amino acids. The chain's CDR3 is CASTITDTQYF. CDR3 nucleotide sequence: TGTGCCAGCACCATCACAGATACGCAGTATTTT.

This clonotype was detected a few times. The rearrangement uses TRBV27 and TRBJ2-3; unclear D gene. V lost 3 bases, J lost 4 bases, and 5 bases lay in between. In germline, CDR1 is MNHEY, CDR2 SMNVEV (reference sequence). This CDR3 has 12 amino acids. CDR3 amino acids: CASSFDADTQYF. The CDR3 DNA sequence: TGTGCCAGCAGTTTCGATGCAGATACGCAGTATTTT.

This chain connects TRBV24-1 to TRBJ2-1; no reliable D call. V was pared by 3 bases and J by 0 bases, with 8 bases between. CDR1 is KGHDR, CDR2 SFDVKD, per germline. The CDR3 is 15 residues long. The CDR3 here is CATSDGVSSYNEQFF. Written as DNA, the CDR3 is TGTGCCACCAGTGATGGAGTTAGCTCCTACAATGAGCAGTTCTTC.

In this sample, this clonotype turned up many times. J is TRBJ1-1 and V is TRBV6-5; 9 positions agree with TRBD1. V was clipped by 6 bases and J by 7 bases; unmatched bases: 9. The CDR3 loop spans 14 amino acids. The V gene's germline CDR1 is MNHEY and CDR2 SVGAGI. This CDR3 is CASRSQGAFGEAFF. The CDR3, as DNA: TGTGCCAGCAGATCACAGGGGGCGTTCGGTGAAGCTTTCTTT.

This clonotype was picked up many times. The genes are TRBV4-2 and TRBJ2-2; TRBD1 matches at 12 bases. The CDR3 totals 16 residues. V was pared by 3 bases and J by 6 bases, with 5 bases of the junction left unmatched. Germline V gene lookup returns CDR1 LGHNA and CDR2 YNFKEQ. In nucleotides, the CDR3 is TGTGCCAGCAGCCAGGAGGGACAGGGGGCGGCCGGGGAGCTGTTTTTT. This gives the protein CASSQEGQGAAGELFF.

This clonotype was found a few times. The DNA for the CDR3 is TGCAGTGCTGCCCCAGCCGGCAGGTCGATCCAGCCCCAGCATTTT. It is translated as CSAAPAGRSIQPQHF. This chain uses TRBV20-1 with TRBJ1-5; D call uncertain. Trimming left V 5 bases short and J 7 bases short, with 21 bases between. The CDR3 has 15 residues. The germline gives CDR1 DFQATT, CDR2 SNEGSKA (reference sequence).